This TCR beta chain originates from a study of T cells in Graves' hyperthyroidism and ophthalmopathy. Across the whole study: Peripheral blood was drawn at first diagnosis, prior to all treatment. Study-wide results and limits: Peripheral blood also featured most of the thyroid clonotypes expanded above 0.001.

RNA transcripts were the template for amplifying TCR beta CDR3 regions. The HTBI primer set was used in a first-round RT-PCR of the TCR CDR3. MiXCR, run by TCRdb on the multiplex PCR reads, gives a single entry per CDR3 protein. Counted here are 200,000 or so distinct CDR3 sequences, approximately 16% occurring once; the ten biggest clones make up roughly 49%. The germline CDR1 and CDR2 sequences are MNHEY and SMNVEV (reference sequence). This CDR3 has 12 amino acids. Turning to this clonotype: Its specificity is unknown. An end of the junction does not agree with germline; a read error may underlie this.

The sequenced material came from blood. This sequence originates from a woman aged 45 to 65 with Graves' hyperthyroidism. The chain carries TRBV27 and TRBJ1-2, with D perhaps TRBD1 (5 bases). The CDR3 DNA reads as TGTGTCAGCTTTGACAGTAACTATGGCTACACCTTC. As protein: CVSFDSNYGYTF.